This T cell receptor beta chain appears in the sequencing data of a study of cytomegalovirus exposure and HLA in healthy donors (dated by TCRdb to about 2017). Broadly, across the study: According to a later analysis, one platform produced both the roughly 110 validation repertoires and the roughly 660 repertoires of the first cohort. The study was designed to test whether signatures of past pathogen exposure could be identified by cataloging public T cell receptors. A separate validation cohort of more than 100 different subjects was used in addition to the roughly 700-subject first cohort. The study combined high-throughput TCR immunosequencing, statistical association of individual TCRs with disease status, and machine learning to predict cytomegalovirus infection status. Points the paper makes about the study in general: A total of around 150 TCR beta chains were listed by the study as associated with cytomegalovirus. Subsequent analysis determined that TCRs grouped into clusters in the first cohort also showed a tendency toward co-occurrence across the approximately 120 validation repertoires, and 94% of cluster scores exceeded 0. The classifier was reported to diagnose cytomegalovirus status with high specificity and sensitivity in both the original and validation cohorts. Across donors, most TCR sequences were observed very rarely, whereas some public TCRs were present in many individuals. The validation cohort had no HLA typing available for a later analysis, so co-occurrence within that cohort was assessed over all 130 or so repertoires. According to the authors, the approach could potentially be generalized to other disease states and immunological phenotypes. Three of the identified cytomegalovirus-associated TCR beta chains were confirmed in vitro to be specific for cytomegalovirus antigens.

The donors belonged to the validation cohort of around 110 subjects, which was separate from the approximately 680-subject first cohort. For this clone: It has no known antigen specificity. Qualities for individual bases were not recorded, and no much larger clone is one base off.

The CDR3 holds 16 amino acids from the cysteine to the phenylalanine. CDR3 DNA only is kept here, 48 bases in frame from base 1. Looking up the germline V gene yields CDR1 SGHDT and CDR2 YYEEEE. Compared with germline, V lacks 0 bases and J lacks 4 bases; bases without a gene match: 5. Library preparation was by the immunoSEQ multiplex PCR assay. Turning to the authors' computational methods: A statistical classification framework was built for diagnosing cytomegalovirus status from the catalog of TCR beta chain sequences. TCRdb holds this immuneACCESS table with in-frame rearrangements only. Some clones are missing; in checked studies, unresolved V genes explain under half, and the rest has no known cause. V, J and clone size were drawn from that table, and D and trimming were deduced from the DNA. The sample table shows more than 55,000 clones, and more than 90% are seen once. 0.9% to 1% of the sample comes from the top ten.

This TCR was sampled from a man younger than 30 in good health and CMV-seronegative. The receptor chain draws on TRBV5-6 and TRBJ2-3; TRBD2 lines up with 10 middle nucleotides. Sequencing was carried out using PBMCs. The CDR3 is CASSLALAGVADTQYF. The DNA is TGTGCCAGCAGCTTGGCGCTAGCGGGAGTTGCAGATACGCAGTATTTT.